The next 30 T cell receptor beta chains were all read from a single sample in a study of blood T cell repertoires in COVID-19. The assay was immunoSEQ multiplex PCR, and TCRdb's table has in-frame clones only and misses some. Seen here are around 44,000 clones, around 80% observed once, and the top ten hold 30% to 40%. The source material was peripheral blood. Receptors were obtained from a middle-aged man with active or convalescent COVID-19.

V and J are TRBV19 and TRBJ1-2, with D unclear. The CDR3 totals 14 residues. Germline V gene sequence: CDR1 LNHDA, CDR2 SQIVND (reference sequence). The ends were cut back, 7 bases at V and 8 bases at J, with 20 bases in the middle. The CDR3 reads CASTSLGGYFGYTF. Here the CDR3 DNA reads TGTGCCAGTACCTCCTTGGGAGGCTACTTCGGCTACACCTTC. The full variable domain, in which reference TRBV19 and TRBJ1-2 provide the parts outside the CDR3, is DGGITQSPKYLFRKEGQNVTLSCEQNLNHDAMYWYRQDPGQGLRLIYYSQIVNDFQKGDIAEGYSVSREKKESFPLTVTSAQKNPTAFYLCASTSLGGYFGYTFGSGTRLTVV.

The chain has TRBV6-2 or TRBV6-3 and TRBJ2-7; 13 nucleotides agree with TRBD2. The junction had 7 bases not matched to a gene; V was cut back by 6 bases and J by 8 bases. This CDR3 contains 14 residues. The germline V gene has CDR1 MNHEY and CDR2 SVGEGT. The CDR3 nucleotides are TGTGCCAGCAGCTCCCAGACTAGCGGGGGGAAGCAGTACTTC. Protein sequence: CASSSQTSGGKQYF.

This clone was observed once. The chain has TRBV10-3 and TRBJ2-7; tentatively, D is TRBD2 (5 bases). This CDR3 comprises 13 residues. The V end was cut by 7 bases, the J end by 7 bases, with 17 bases between. Germline V gene data show CDR1 as ENHRY and CDR2 as SYGVKD. CDR3 in amino acids: CAITPKGSGEQYF. Here the CDR3 DNA reads TGTGCCATCACCCCCAAGGGCTCGGGAGAGCAGTACTTC.

The chain has TRBV9 and TRBJ1-2; 8 positions match TRBD1. Germline values: CDR1 SGDLS, CDR2 YYNGEE. The V segment lost 1 base and the J segment 7 bases; nucleotides outside the gene matches: 3. The CDR3 contains 13 residues. The CDR3 DNA reads TGTGCCAGCAGCGTAACGACAGGGGCTGGCTACACCTTC. It codes for CASSVTTGAGYTF.

This clone was detected once. The gene calls are TRBV19 and TRBJ2-5, with a possible D match to TRBD2 (6 bases). This CDR3 has 12 residues. V lost 6 bases to trimming and J lost 4 bases, with 9 bases between them. Germline loops: CDR1 LNHDA, CDR2 SQIVND (reference sequence). CDR3: CASSGGGETQYF. CDR3 DNA: TGTGCCAGTAGCGGGGGAGGAGAGACCCAGTACTTC.

The chain links TRBV5-6 to TRBJ2-3; D may be TRBD2 (7 bases). This CDR3 has 14 residues. V dropped 5 bases and J dropped 6 bases, with 16 bases sitting between them. CDR1 SGHDT and CDR2 YYEEEE come from the germline V gene. The CDR3 loop is CASRPTGGPDTQYF. CDR3 sequence (DNA): TGTGCCAGCAGACCTACGGGGGGCCCCGATACGCAGTATTTT. The variable domain in full, completed from reference TRBV5-6 and TRBJ2-3, reads DAGVTQSPTHLIKTRGQQVTLRCSPKSGHDTVSWYQQALGQGPQFIFQYYEEEERQRGNFPDRFSGHQFPNYSSELNVNALLLGDSALYLCASRPTGGPDTQYFGPGTRLTVL.

The chain carries TRBV7-3 and TRBJ1-6; D unresolved. The germline gives CDR1 SGHTA, CDR2 FQGTGA. The CDR3 is 12 amino acids. V shed 3 bases and J shed 10 bases, with 7 bases lying between them. The CDR3 sequence is CASSLSNSPLHF. The CDR3 bases are TGTGCCAGCAGCTTGAGTAACTCACCCCTCCACTTT.

The chain has TRBV6-5 and TRBJ2-3; a weak D match, TRBD1 (5 bases). The CDR3 spans 13 residues. V was shortened by 2 bases and J by 2 bases, with 5 bases between the two germline ends. Germline CDR1 and CDR2: MNHEY and SVGAGI. CDR3 residues: CASSYGATDTQYF. The CDR3 DNA sequence: TGTGCCAGCAGTTACGGGGCCACAGATACGCAGTATTTT.

This chain joins TRBV19 and TRBJ2-3, with 13 bases fitting TRBD2. Germline lookup yields CDR1 LNHDA and CDR2 SQIVND (reference sequence). The trim removed 5 bases at V and 5 bases at J, leaving 4 bases unmatched. The CDR3 consists of 15 residues. Here the CDR3 DNA reads TGTGCCAGTAGTGGGGGACTAGCGGGGAAAGATACGCAGTATTTT. This codes for CASSGGLAGKDTQYF.

CDR3 loop: CASSITGHTGELFF. CDR3 nucleotide sequence: TGTGCCAGCAGTATTACAGGGCACACCGGGGAGCTGTTTTTT. The V call is TRBV6-5, the J call TRBJ2-2, with D maybe TRBD1 (6 bases). This CDR3 contains 14 residues. Trimming removed 5 bases from V and 3 bases from J, with 10 bases in between. Germline V gene lookup returns CDR1 MNHEY and CDR2 SVGAGI.

In its sample, this clone was seen a few times. The V gene is TRBV7-2, the J gene TRBJ2-7; 7 bases are a match to TRBD2. With V trimmed by 5 bases and J by 2 bases, 6 bases remained unmatched. Germline CDR1 is SGHTA and CDR2 is FQGNSA. The CDR3 has 14 residues. The CDR3 spells CASSPEAGAYEQYF. CDR3 bases: TGTGCCAGCAGCCCTGAGGCGGGAGCCTACGAGCAGTACTTC.

The V call is TRBV24-1, the J call TRBJ2-3; TRBD2 is a possible D gene (6 bases). V was clipped by 3 bases and J by 5 bases, with 17 bases between them. The CDR3 totals 16 residues. Germline V gene sequence: CDR1 KGHDR, CDR2 SFDVKD. CDR3 DNA: TGTGCCACCAGTGATCCCAGTGCGGGATATATAGATACGCAGTATTTT. Translation gives CATSDPSAGYIDTQYF.

The gene calls are TRBV5-1 and TRBJ2-5; no clear D gene. Trimming removed 2 bases at V and 4 bases at J, with 6 bases between. This CDR3 has 12 residues. CDR1 and CDR2 from the germline V gene are SGHRS and YFSETQ. The CDR3 reads CASSFSGETQYF. The CDR3 DNA reads as TGCGCCAGCAGCTTCAGTGGAGAGACCCAGTACTTC.

The rearrangement uses TRBV9 and TRBJ2-7, with 10 bases that match TRBD1. The V segment lost 4 bases and the J segment 6 bases; nucleotides outside the gene matches: 4. Germline values: CDR1 SGDLS, CDR2 YYNGEE. The CDR3 is 13 residues long. The CDR3 sequence is CASSSGQGPEQYF. The CDR3 DNA reads TGTGCCAGCAGCTCGGGACAGGGGCCCGAGCAGTACTTC.

CDR3 sequence: CASSLYTEAFF. The CDR3 DNA sequence: TGTGCCAGCAGCTTGTATACTGAAGCTTTCTTT. V gene TRBV5-6 combines with J gene TRBJ1-1, with D unresolved. Germline-derived CDR1 and CDR2 are SGHDT and YYEEEE. The V end was cut by 1 base, the J end by 5 bases, with 3 bases between. This CDR3 region has 11 residues.

The chain is built from TRBV5-6 and TRBJ1-2, with TRBD1 as a possible D gene (5 bases). Trimming cost V 3 bases and J 6 bases, with 18 bases left between them. The CDR3 is 15 amino acids. From germline, CDR1 is SGHDT and CDR2 YYEEEE. The chain's CDR3 is CASSSRAGVMHGYTF. The CDR3 DNA is TGTGCCAGCAGCTCAAGGGCGGGGGTTATGCATGGCTACACCTTC.

The chain combines TRBV5-1 with TRBJ1-5; 7 bases match TRBD1. CDR3 length: 15 residues. Germline V gives CDR1 SGHRS, CDR2 YFSETQ. V was clipped by 2 bases and J by 5 bases; unmatched bases: 7. Here the CDR3 reads CASSFTGESDQPQHF. In DNA, the CDR3 is TGCGCCAGCAGCTTCACAGGGGAGTCCGATCAGCCCCAGCATTTT. Full variable domain (rest looked up from reference TRBV5-1 and TRBJ1-5): KAGVTQTPRYLIKTRGQQVTLSCSPISGHRSVSWYQQTPGQGLQFLFEYFSETQRNKGNFPGRFSGRQFSNSRSEMNVSTLELGDSALYLCASSFTGESDQPQHFGDGTRLSIL.

This clone was observed a handful of times. The rearrangement links TRBV9 to TRBJ2-3; TRBD2 matches at 11 bases. The CDR3 contains 14 residues. Trimming cost V 1 base and J 5 bases; bases outside gene matches: 0. Germline lookup yields CDR1 SGDLS and CDR2 YYNGEE. The CDR3 loop is CASSVTSGRDTQYF. The CDR3 bases are TGTGCCAGCAGCGTAACTAGCGGGAGAGATACGCAGTATTTT.

The chain recombines TRBV10-1 with TRBJ2-5, with 7 bases that match TRBD1. CDR1 WNHNN and CDR2 SYGVQD come from the germline V gene (reference sequence). With V trimmed by 5 bases and J by 1 base, 10 bases remained unmatched. The length of the CDR3 is 16 residues. CDR3 bases: TGCGCCAGCAGTCCCGATGGGGGACAGCTCCAAGAGACCCAGTACTTC. As protein: CASSPDGGQLQETQYF.

This chain links TRBV7-2 with TRBJ1-2, with 7 bases aligning to TRBD1. The junction had 10 bases not matched to a gene; V was cut back by 5 bases and J by 4 bases. CDR3 length: 15 amino acids. Germline V gives CDR1 SGHTA, CDR2 FQGNSA. The CDR3 is CASSGDGQAVYGYTF. The CDR3 bases are TGTGCCAGCAGCGGAGATGGACAGGCGGTCTATGGCTACACCTTC.

The chain has TRBV9 and TRBJ1-5, with D perhaps TRBD1 (6 bases). V was clipped by 3 bases and J by 3 bases, with 10 bases between them. The CDR3 totals 14 residues. Germline CDR1 SGDLS, CDR2 YYNGEE. CDR3 sequence reads: CASSGQGNNQPQHF. In DNA form, the CDR3 reads TGTGCCAGCAGCGGGCAGGGGAACAATCAGCCCCAGCATTTT.

Here the CDR3 reads CASRQGGGANVLTF. CDR3 bases: TGTGCCAGCAGGCAGGGTGGTGGGGCCAACGTCCTGACTTTC. The rearrangement links TRBV2 to TRBJ2-6; D perhaps matches TRBD1 (5 bases). The CDR3 is made up of 14 amino acids. Trimming took 6 bases from V and 3 from J, leaving 9 bases between them. The germline gives CDR1 SNHLY, CDR2 FYNNEI.

This clone is medium-sized in the sample. This chain links TRBV6-1 with TRBJ2-1; maybe TRBD1 (6 bases). Between the trimmed V and J ends, which lost 2 bases and 0 bases, there was a span of 8 bases. This CDR3 is built from 15 residues. CDR1 MNHNS and CDR2 SASEGT come from the germline V gene. CDR3 in DNA: TGTGCCAGCAGTGAACAGGACAGCTCCTACAATGAGCAGTTCTTC. Its protein is CASSEQDSSYNEQFF.

V usage is TRBV5-1 and J usage is TRBJ2-2; 11 bases fit TRBD2. Per germline, CDR1 SGHRS and CDR2 YFSETQ. This CDR3 is 16 amino acids long. V was clipped by 1 base and J by 5 bases; unmatched bases: 4. The CDR3 DNA reads TGCGCCAGCAGCTTGACTAGCGGGAGAAGTACCGGGGAGCTGTTTTTT. As protein: CASSLTSGRSTGELFF.

The gene calls are TRBV15 and TRBJ2-1, with 10 bases identical to TRBD1. V shed 0 bases, J shed 6 bases, and the junction held 5 bases outside the gene matches. This CDR3 is built from 16 residues. Germline CDR1 is LNHNV and CDR2 is YYDKDF (reference sequence). CDR3 amino acids: CATSREGQGSPNEQFF. DNA of the CDR3: TGTGCCACCAGCAGAGAGGGACAGGGGAGCCCCAATGAGCAGTTCTTC.

Only one count was recorded for this clone. The chain carries TRBV3-1 (or the pseudogene TRBV3-2) and TRBJ1-2; the D is unclear. Between the trimmed V and J ends, which lost 2 bases and 2 bases, there was a span of 6 bases. Germline values: CDR1 LGHDT, CDR2 YNNKEL (reference sequence). The CDR3 is 13 amino acids. CDR3 in amino acids: CASSQSVNYGYTF. CDR3 DNA: TGTGCCAGCAGCCAAAGCGTAAACTATGGCTACACCTTC.

This clone was found a few times. This chain links TRBV4-3 with TRBJ1-1; TRBD1 might be the D (6 bases). V gave up 0 bases and J gave up 10 bases, with 24 bases separating them. Germline CDR1 reads LGHNA; CDR2 reads YSLEER. The CDR3 sequence is 17 residues long. The CDR3 sequence is CASSQDGSGHFGRGAFF. DNA for the CDR3: TGCGCCAGCAGCCAAGATGGAAGCGGACACTTCGGCAGGGGAGCTTTCTTT.

This clone was counted once. V is TRBV5-1 and J is TRBJ1-3, with 7 bases fitting TRBD1. The CDR3 is 16 residues long. V trimming: 4 bases; J trimming: 4 bases; junction bases outside the gene matches: 11. Germline V gives CDR1 SGHRS, CDR2 YFSETQ. The CDR3 DNA sequence: TGCGCCAGCAGCCCGGACCTCGGGACAGCAGGAAACACCATATATTTT. It translates to CASSPDLGTAGNTIYF.

This chain uses TRBV30 with TRBJ2-7, with D unclear. V lost 5 bases, J lost 4 bases, and 9 bases lay in between. Per the germline V gene, CDR1 is GTSNPN and CDR2 is SVGIG (reference sequence). CDR3 length: 11 residues. The CDR3 loop is CAWGRLYEQYF. CDR3 DNA sequence: TGTGCCTGGGGCCGGTTGTACGAGCAGTACTTC.

This clone was detected only a few times. The V call is TRBV10-3, the J call TRBJ1-5; no reliable D call. The CDR3 extends over 12 amino acids. CDR1 and CDR2 from the germline V gene are ENHRY and SYGVKD. V lost 6 bases, J lost 6 bases, and 9 bases lay in between. In DNA, the CDR3 is TGTGCCATCAGGGAGGGTAGTCAGCCCCAGCATTTT. It encodes CAIREGSQPQHF.